A selection of T cell receptor beta chains follows, all from one sample in a study of cytomegalovirus exposure and HLA in healthy donors. Here immunoSEQ multiplex PCR was the method, and the copy in TCRdb shows in-frame clones only, minus some. The sample yields approximately 100,000 clones, about 83% seen once. The specimen was PBMCs. These receptors all come from a female donor in good health and CMV-seronegative. Each CDR3 is given with its conserved first and last residue. Each record gives: J gene, clone size, V gene, CDR3 protein. Clone size is not always given. Where it is, it says once, few, many or a class for expanded clones.

j_call: TRBJ2-1
clone_size: -
v_call: TRBV18
cdr3_aa: CASSPQGQLYNEQFF

j_call: TRBJ2-7
clone_size: few
v_call: TRBV27
cdr3_aa: CASSSQDNRLYEQYF

j_call: TRBJ2-1
clone_size: -
v_call: TRBV7-2
cdr3_aa: CASVPTSGGAEQFF

j_call: TRBJ2-2
clone_size: -
v_call: TRBV28
cdr3_aa: CASSFVSDTGELFF

j_call: TRBJ1-2
clone_size: -
v_call: TRBV6-4
cdr3_aa: CASSDSRGYTF

j_call: TRBJ2-1
clone_size: few
v_call: TRBV7-2
cdr3_aa: CASSLTGASYNEQFF

j_call: TRBJ1-6
clone_size: -
v_call: TRBV9
cdr3_aa: CASSVEGTGGNSPLHF

j_call: TRBJ1-2
clone_size: -
v_call: TRBV6-5
cdr3_aa: CASETGYGYTF

j_call: TRBJ2-7
clone_size: -
v_call: TRBV27
cdr3_aa: CASSLSSLADAYEQYF

j_call: TRBJ2-7
clone_size: few
v_call: TRBV5-1
cdr3_aa: CASSLLGTGGVF

j_call: TRBJ2-1
clone_size: -
v_call: TRBV7-9
cdr3_aa: CASSSTDRLEQFF

j_call: TRBJ1-5
clone_size: -
v_call: TRBV6-5
cdr3_aa: CASGSIPQHF

j_call: TRBJ1-1
clone_size: few
v_call: TRBV25-1
cdr3_aa: CASSDLDRPNTEAFF

j_call: TRBJ1-1
clone_size: -
v_call: TRBV9
cdr3_aa: CASSVTTGALGTEAFF

j_call: TRBJ2-5
clone_size: -
v_call: TRBV18
cdr3_aa: CASSLYGTIGETQYF

j_call: TRBJ2-7
clone_size: once
v_call: TRBV5-6
cdr3_aa: CASSFFGQTYEQYF

j_call: TRBJ2-4
clone_size: -
v_call: TRBV10-1
cdr3_aa: CASSESPGNIQYF

j_call: TRBJ1-5
clone_size: -
v_call: TRBV28
cdr3_aa: CATSGGGGEDYNQPQHF

j_call: TRBJ1-1
clone_size: -
v_call: TRBV18
cdr3_aa: CASSLRPKVVGTAGRNTEAFF

j_call: TRBJ2-1
clone_size: -
v_call: TRBV5-1
cdr3_aa: CASGDGGGGLVDEQFF

j_call: TRBJ2-7
clone_size: few
v_call: TRBV6-1
cdr3_aa: CASWDRGYEQYF

j_call: TRBJ2-1
clone_size: many
v_call: TRBV6-5
cdr3_aa: CASRSGQGTGQFF

j_call: TRBJ2-5
clone_size: -
v_call: TRBV18
cdr3_aa: CASSRQQVQYF

j_call: TRBJ1-2
clone_size: -
v_call: TRBV19
cdr3_aa: CASTPTGGYGYTF

j_call: TRBJ2-7
clone_size: -
v_call: TRBV25-1
cdr3_aa: CASSVGQGSSYEQYF

j_call: TRBJ2-3
clone_size: -
v_call: TRBV5-4
cdr3_aa: CASSPPRQGYTDTQYF

j_call: TRBJ2-7
clone_size: -
v_call: TRBV5-6
cdr3_aa: CASSLLGPSYEQYF

j_call: TRBJ2-7
clone_size: once
v_call: TRBV6-5
cdr3_aa: CASRTGGRTYEQYF

j_call: TRBJ1-2
clone_size: -
v_call: TRBV5-4
cdr3_aa: CASSLAQGPYGYTF